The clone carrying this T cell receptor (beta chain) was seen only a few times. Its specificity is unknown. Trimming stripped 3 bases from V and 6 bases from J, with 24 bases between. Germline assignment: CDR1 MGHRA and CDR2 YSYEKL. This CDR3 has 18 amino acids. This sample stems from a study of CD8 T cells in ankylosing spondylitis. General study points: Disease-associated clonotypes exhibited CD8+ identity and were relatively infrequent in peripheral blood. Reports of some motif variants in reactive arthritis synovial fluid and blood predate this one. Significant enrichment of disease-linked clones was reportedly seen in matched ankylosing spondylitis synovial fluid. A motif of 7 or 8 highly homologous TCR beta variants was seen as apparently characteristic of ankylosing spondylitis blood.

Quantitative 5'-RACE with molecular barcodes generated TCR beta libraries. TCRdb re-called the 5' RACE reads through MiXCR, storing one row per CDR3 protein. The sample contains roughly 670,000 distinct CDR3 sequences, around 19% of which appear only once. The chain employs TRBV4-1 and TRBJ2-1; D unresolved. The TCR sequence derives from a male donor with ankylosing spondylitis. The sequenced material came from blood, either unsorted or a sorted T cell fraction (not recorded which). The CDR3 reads CASSHYATLGQSINEQFF. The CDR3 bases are TGCGCCAGCAGCCATTATGCTACCCTAGGCCAAAGTATCAATGAGCAGTTCTTC.